This T cell receptor (beta chain) originates from a study of cytomegalovirus exposure and HLA in healthy donors. This PCR relied on a set of 60 Vbeta primers and 13 Jbeta primers. Sequencing used immunoSEQ multiplex PCR; TCRdb keeps in-frame clones, though not all of them. This table has about 190,000 clones, roughly 80% appearing once. V lost 9 bases, J lost 10 bases, and 12 bases stayed unmatched. CDR3 length: 14 amino acids. Germline CDR1 is MNHNS and CDR2 is SASEGT. The material sequenced was PBMCs. The V and J genes are TRBV6-1 and TRBJ2-3; 11 bases agree with TRBD2. The source of this sequence is a woman between 45 and 65 years old in good health and CMV-seropositive. In DNA, the CDR3 is TGTGCCAGTAGCGGGGGGGCTATCGAGAGGCCGCAGTATTTT. Translating gives CASSGGAIERPQYF.